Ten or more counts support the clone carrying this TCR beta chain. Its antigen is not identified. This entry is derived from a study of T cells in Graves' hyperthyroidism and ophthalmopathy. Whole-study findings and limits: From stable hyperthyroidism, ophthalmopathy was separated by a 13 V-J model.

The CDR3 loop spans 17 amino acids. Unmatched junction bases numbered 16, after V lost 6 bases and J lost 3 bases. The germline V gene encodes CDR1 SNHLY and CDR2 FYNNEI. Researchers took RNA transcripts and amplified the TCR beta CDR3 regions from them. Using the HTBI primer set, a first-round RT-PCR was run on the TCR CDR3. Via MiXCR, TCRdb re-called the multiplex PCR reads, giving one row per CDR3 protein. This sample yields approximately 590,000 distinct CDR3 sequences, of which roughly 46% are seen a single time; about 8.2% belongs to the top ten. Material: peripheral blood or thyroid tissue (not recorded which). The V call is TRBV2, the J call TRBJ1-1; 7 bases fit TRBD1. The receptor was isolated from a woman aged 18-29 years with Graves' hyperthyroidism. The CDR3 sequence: CASSRERQGVRDTEAFF. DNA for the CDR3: TGTGCCAGCAGCCGCGAGAGACAGGGTGTTCGAGACACTGAAGCTTTCTTT. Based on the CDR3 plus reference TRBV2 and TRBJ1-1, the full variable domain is EPEVTQTPSHQVTQMGQEVILRCVPISNHLYFYWYRQILGQKVEFLVSFYNNEISEKSEIFDDQFSVERPDGSNFTLKIRSTKLEDSAMYFCASSRERQGVRDTEAFFGQGTRLTVV.